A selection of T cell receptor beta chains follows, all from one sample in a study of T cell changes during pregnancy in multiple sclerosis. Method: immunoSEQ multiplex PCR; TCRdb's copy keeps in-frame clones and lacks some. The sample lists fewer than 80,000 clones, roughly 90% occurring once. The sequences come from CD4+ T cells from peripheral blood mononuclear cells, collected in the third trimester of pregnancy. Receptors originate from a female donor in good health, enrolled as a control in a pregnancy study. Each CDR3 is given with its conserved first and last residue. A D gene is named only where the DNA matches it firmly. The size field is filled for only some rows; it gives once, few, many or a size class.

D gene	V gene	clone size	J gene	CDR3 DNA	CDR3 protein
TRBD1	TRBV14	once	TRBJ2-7	TGTGCCAGCAGCCCTCCGTTCTCACTACAGGGGGCTCCCTACCGGCAGTACTTC	CASSPPFSLQGAPYRQYF
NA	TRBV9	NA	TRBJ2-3	TGTGCCAGCAGCGTAGCTCGCACAGATACGCAGTATTTT	CASSVARTDTQYF
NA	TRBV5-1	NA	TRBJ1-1	TGCGCCAGCAGCCCAAGGCGGGGTCTTAACCGGAACACTGAAGCTTTCTTT	CASSPRRGLNRNTEAFF
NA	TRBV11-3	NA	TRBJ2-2	TGTGCCAGCCGAAGGGCAGGGGACACCGGGGAGCTGTTTTTT	CASRRAGDTGELFF
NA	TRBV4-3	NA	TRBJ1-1	TGCGCCAGCAGCCAAGATTGGAGAACTGAAGCTTTCTTT	CASSQDWRTEAFF
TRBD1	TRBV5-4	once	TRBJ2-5	TGTGCCAGCAGCGTGGGACAGGGGCAAGAGACCCAGTACTTC	CASSVGQGQETQYF
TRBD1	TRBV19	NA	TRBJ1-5	TGTGCCAGTAACCAACAGGGGAGCAATCAGCCCCAGCATTTT	CASNQQGSNQPQHF
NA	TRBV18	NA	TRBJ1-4	TGTGCCAGCTCACCAATGATAAAGGGGTTAAATGAAAAACTGTTTTTT	CASSPMIKGLNEKLFF
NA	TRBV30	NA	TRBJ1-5	TGTGCCTGGAGCCCTGCGGGTCGGGGGGCCTGGGAGCCCCAGCATTTT	CAWSPAGRGAWEPQHF
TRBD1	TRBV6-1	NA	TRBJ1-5	TGTGCCAGCAGTGCCCGGTCTACAGGGGGGAATCAGCCCCAGCATTTT	CASSARSTGGNQPQHF
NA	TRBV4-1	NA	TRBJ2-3	TGCGCCAGCAGCGTCTGGGGCCCGAGCACAGATACGCAGTATTTT	CASSVWGPSTDTQYF
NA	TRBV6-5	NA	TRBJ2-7	TGTGCCAGCAGCCGGGACACCGAGCAGTACTTC	CASSRDTEQYF
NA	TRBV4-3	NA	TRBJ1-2	TGCGCCAGCAGCCAAGAATTTCAGGGCTATGGCTACACCTTC	CASSQEFQGYGYTF
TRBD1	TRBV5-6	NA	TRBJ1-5	TGTGCCAGCAGCTTGGACAGGGGGATCCCGGGGAATCAGCCCCAGCATTTT	CASSLDRGIPGNQPQHF
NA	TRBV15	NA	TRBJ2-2	TGTGCCACCAGAGGACAACAGAACACCGGGGAGCTGTTTTTT	CATRGQQNTGELFF
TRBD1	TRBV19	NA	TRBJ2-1	TGTGCCAGTAGTATGACAGGGGGCTCAGGTGAGCAGTTCTTC	CASSMTGGSGEQFF
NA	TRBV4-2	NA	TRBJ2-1	TGTGCCAGCAGCCAAGATCTCCTAGGGAGCTCCTACAATGAGCAGTTCTTC	CASSQDLLGSSYNEQFF
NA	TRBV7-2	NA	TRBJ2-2	TGTGCCAGCATCGGCCAGGGTGGAACCGGGGAGCTGTTTTTT	CASIGQGGTGELFF
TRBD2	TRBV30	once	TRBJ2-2	TGTGCCTGGAGGATTAGCGGGGGGGGGACCGGGGAGCTGTTTTTT	CAWRISGGGTGELFF
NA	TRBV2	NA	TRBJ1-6	TGTGCCAGCCGAGGGGGAGGGTATAATTCACCCCTCCACTTT	CASRGGGYNSPLHF
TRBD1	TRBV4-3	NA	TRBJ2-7	TGCGCCAGCAGCCAAGGGACAGGGGAAACCTACGAGCAGTACTTC	CASSQGTGETYEQYF
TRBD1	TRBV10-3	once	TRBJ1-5	TGTGCCATCAGCGGGACAGGGGGGGAGCCCCAGCATTTT	CAISGTGGEPQHF
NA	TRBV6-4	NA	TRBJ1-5	TGTGCCAGCAGTGACCAGGGCGGGGGTCAGCCCCAGCATTTT	CASSDQGGGQPQHF
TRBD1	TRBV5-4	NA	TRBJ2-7	TGTGCCAGCAGCTTACGACAGGGTTACGAGCAGTACTTC	CASSLRQGYEQYF
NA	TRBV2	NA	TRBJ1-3	TGTGCCAGCAGTGAGGGACTGGGAAACTCTGGAAACACCATATATTTT	CASSEGLGNSGNTIYF
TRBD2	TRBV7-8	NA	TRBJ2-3	TGTGCCAGCAGCTCAGGACTAGCGGGGGGCCGTAGCACAGATACGCAGTATTTT	CASSSGLAGGRSTDTQYF
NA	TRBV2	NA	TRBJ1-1	TGTGCCAGCAGTGATCATTGGAGGAACACTGAAGCTTTCTTT	CASSDHWRNTEAFF
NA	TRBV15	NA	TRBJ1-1	TGTGCCACCAGCAGAGCTATCGGGGGGAACACTGAAGCTTTCTTT	CATSRAIGGNTEAFF
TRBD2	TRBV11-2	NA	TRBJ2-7	TGTGCCAGCAGCCTAGTAGCGGGGGAGTCCTACGAGCAGTACTTC	CASSLVAGESYEQYF
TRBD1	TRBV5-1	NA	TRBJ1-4	TGCGCCAGCACCCGACAGGGGGGGACCAATGAAAAACTGTTTTTT	CASTRQGGTNEKLFF
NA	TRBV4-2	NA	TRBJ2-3	TGTGCCAGCAGCCAAGACGGGAGCACAGATACGCAGTATTTT	CASSQDGSTDTQYF
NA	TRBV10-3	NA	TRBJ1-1	TGTGCCATCAGTGTGAGTATTGCAGGGGACACTGAAGCTTTCTTT	CAISVSIAGDTEAFF
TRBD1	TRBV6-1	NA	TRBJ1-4	TGTGCCAGCAGTGTAACGACAGGGGGCAGGGGTGAAAAACTGTTTTTT	CASSVTTGGRGEKLFF
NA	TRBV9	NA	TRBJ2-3	TGTGCCAGCAGCGACCCCCGACAGACAGATACGCAGTATTTT	CASSDPRQTDTQYF
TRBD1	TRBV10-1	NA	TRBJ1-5	TGCGCCACAAGGGGACAGAGCAATCAGCCCCAGCATTTT	CATRGQSNQPQHF
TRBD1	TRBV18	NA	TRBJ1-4	TGTGCCAGCTCACCGACAGGGGTTGAAGAAAAACTGTTTTTT	CASSPTGVEEKLFF
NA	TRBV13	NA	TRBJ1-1	TGTGCCAGCAGCTTAGTGGGCAGAATGAACACTGAAGCTTTCTTT	CASSLVGRMNTEAFF
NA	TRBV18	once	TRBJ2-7	TGTGCCAGCTCACCGGGCGCAAGCTCCTACGAGCAGTACTTC	CASSPGASSYEQYF
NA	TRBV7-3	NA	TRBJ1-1	TGTGCCAGCAGCTTATACAGGAACACTGAAGCTTTCTTT	CASSLYRNTEAFF
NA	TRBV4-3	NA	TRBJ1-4	TGCGCCAGCAGCCAAGATTTTAAGGTAGACGGAGTGAATGAAAAACTGTTTTTT	CASSQDFKVDGVNEKLFF
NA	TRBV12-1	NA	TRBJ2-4	TGTGCCAGCAGCTTTAACGAGACAAATAACATTCAGTACTTC	CASSFNETNNIQYF
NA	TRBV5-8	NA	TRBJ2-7	TGTGCCAGCAGCTTGGACAGGGGGGGCGAGCAGTACTTC	CASSLDRGGEQYF
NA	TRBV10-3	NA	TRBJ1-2	TGTGCCATCAGTGCCGAGAACTATGGCTACACCTTC	CAISAENYGYTF
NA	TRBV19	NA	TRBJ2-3	TGTGCCAGTAGTCCCCGTGACAACACAGATACGCAGTATTTT	CASSPRDNTDTQYF
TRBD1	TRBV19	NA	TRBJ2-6	TGTGCCAGTAGTACCCGGACAGGGGGAACTGGGGCCAACGTCCTGACTTTC	CASSTRTGGTGANVLTF
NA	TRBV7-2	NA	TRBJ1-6	TGTGCCAGCAGCTCGAATCGGGACACCTTTTCCCTCCACTTT	CASSSNRDTFSLHF
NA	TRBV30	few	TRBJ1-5	TGTGCCTGGGGGCCGTTCCCTAGCAATCAGCCCCAGCATTTT	CAWGPFPSNQPQHF
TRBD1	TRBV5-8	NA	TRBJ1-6	TGTGCCAGCAGCTCCGACGGGACAGGGAAAGCCCACTTT	CASSSDGTGKAHF
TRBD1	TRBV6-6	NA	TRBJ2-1	TGTGCCAGTGGACAGGTGACTTACAATGAGCAGTTCTTC	CASGQVTYNEQFF
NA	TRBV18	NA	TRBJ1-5	TGTGCCAGCTCACCAGCGGGGAGCAATCAGCCCCAGCATTTT	CASSPAGSNQPQHF
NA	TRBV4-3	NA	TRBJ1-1	TGCGCCAGCAGCCAAGACGGGGGTCGTGAAGCTTTCTTT	CASSQDGGREAFF
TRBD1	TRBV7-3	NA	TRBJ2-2	TGTGCCAGCAGCTTCCGACAGGGCACCACCGGGGAGCTGTTTTTT	CASSFRQGTTGELFF
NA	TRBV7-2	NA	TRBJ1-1	TGTGCCAGCAGCTTAGAAAGGGGAAACACTGAAGCTTTCTTT	CASSLERGNTEAFF
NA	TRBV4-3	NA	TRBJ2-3	TGCGCCAGCAGCCAAGGAGGGATGAGCACAGATACGCAGTATTTT	CASSQGGMSTDTQYF
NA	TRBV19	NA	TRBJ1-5	TGTGCCAGTAGTATAGATCAGAGCAATCAGCCCCAGCATTTT	CASSIDQSNQPQHF
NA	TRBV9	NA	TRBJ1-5	TGTGCCAGCAGCGAAGAATCCGAGGGGCCCCAGCATTTT	CASSEESEGPQHF